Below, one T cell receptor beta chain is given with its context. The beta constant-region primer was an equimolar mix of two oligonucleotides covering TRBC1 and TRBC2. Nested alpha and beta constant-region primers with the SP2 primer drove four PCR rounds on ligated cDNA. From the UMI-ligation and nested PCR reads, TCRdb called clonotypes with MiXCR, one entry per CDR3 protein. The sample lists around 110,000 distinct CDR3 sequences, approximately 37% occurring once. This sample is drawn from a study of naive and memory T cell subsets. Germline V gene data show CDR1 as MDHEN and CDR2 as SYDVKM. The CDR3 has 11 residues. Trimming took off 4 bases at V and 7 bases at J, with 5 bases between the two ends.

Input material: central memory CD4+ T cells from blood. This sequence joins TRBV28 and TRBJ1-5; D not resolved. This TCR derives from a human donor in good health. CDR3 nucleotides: TGTGCCAGCAGTTCAAGACAGCCCCAGCATTTT. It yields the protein CASSSRQPQHF.